This T cell receptor (beta chain) was captured in a study of shared clonotypes between healthy human individuals (dated by TCRdb to 2020 to 2021). About the study as a whole: The cohort comprised a couple of women and three men aged 18 to 49 years. For each donor, CD4 naive and CD4 memory were each given three plates, CD8 naive was given two plates, and CD8 memory was given one plate. Blood TCR repertoires of five healthy adults were deeply sequenced to estimate repertoire size and the extent of clonotype sharing between individuals. To increase sequencing depth and limit assay-specific biases, TCR repertoire library preparation and sequencing were carried out by different laboratories using diverse techniques. Leukapheresis yielded between about 0.94 and 10 billion PBMCs per donor.

Using the deep immunoSEQ assay, TCR CDR3 regions were amplified from genomic DNA by multiplex PCR. Genomic DNA extracted from each cell subset was distributed evenly over all wells of several immunoSEQ 96-well plates, and each plate served as one replicate. For sorted subsets, each replicate PCR was loaded with roughly 0.2 ug genomic DNA, equivalent to 30,000 to 35,000 T cell genomes. Purified libraries were measured with a Qubit 3.0 fluorometer, size-checked on a Bioanalyzer 2100, and measured again with the KAPA Library Quantification kit. Every immunoSEQ 96-well plate was sequenced on a separate single-read 150-cycle Illumina NextSeq 550 flow cell. As for the original processing: Because only junctional sequences without quality scores were contained in the immunoSEQ output, filtering matching that applied to full-length reads could not be performed. Sequences were annotated with PyIR, a Python wrapper for IgBLAST v1.9, using IMGT germline references to assign V/J genes and CDR3. Reads were filtered out if the reads had weak V/J assignments (E-value above 1e-6), no CDR3, stop codons, out-of-frame junctions, or ambiguous translated residues. V3J clonotypes were defined as sequences sharing an identical inferred V gene, J gene, and CDR3 amino acid sequence. To compute the percentage overlap between repertoires, the number of shared unique clonotypes was divided by the size of the smaller repertoire. Richness of each repertoire was evaluated using RTK rarefaction, the Chao1 estimator, and Recon v2.1 estimates of unobserved clonotypes. For all TCRbeta clonotypes obtained by the gDNA method from a few donors, generation probabilities were computed with OLGA. Imported from immuneACCESS, the table was reduced by TCRdb to in-frame sequences with V and J called. These copies leave out some clones; in studies compared against another copy, an unresolved V gene accounts for under half, and the cause of the remainder is not known. That table furnishes V, J and clone size, whereas the DNA furnished D and trimming. The sample data list 2.5 million or so clones, and roughly nine tenths of these were observed just once. The biggest ten clones account for about 0.13% of the sample.

The sample holds one count of this clone. Its antigen has not been determined. Per-nucleotide qualities are absent, and no much larger clonotype sits a single base away. The CDR3, from cysteine to phenylalanine, totals 15 residues. Just the 45-base CDR3 DNA is kept, in frame starting at base 1. CDR1 SGHRS and CDR2 YFSETQ are derived from the germline V gene. Trimming accounts for 2 bases at V and 1 base at J, while the number of junction bases matched to no gene is 3. Healthy HIV-negative adults with no recently reported acute infections or vaccinations were included as donors. Only Caucasian adults living in Nashville, Tennessee, USA were represented among the donors. CD4+ T cells were enriched by magnetic negative selection, after which naive cells were positively selected on CD45RA and the negative fraction was taken as the memory subset. After blood collection by leukapheresis, PBMCs were isolated using Ficoll-Histopaque density gradient centrifugation and then cryopreserved in the vapor phase of liquid nitrogen. Purity and quantity of every magnetically sorted T cell population were checked by analytical flow cytometry. Genomic DNA was isolated from each sorted fraction and quantified by UV absorbance on a Nanodrop 2000c.

Paper-wide results and their limitations: Rarefaction of sorted-subset datasets indicated incomplete sequencing despite the large sequencing depth. Compared with non-shared clonotypes, the clonotypes found in all four sorted-subset donors had higher generation probabilities. Sampling was restricted to blood, and TCR repertoires in tissue are likely to differ from TCR repertoires in blood. Based on pairwise subsampling, the degree of clonotype sharing among donors was expected to be affected by sequencing depth. Larger estimated clonotype richness was generally found for naive subsets than for memory subsets. The small number of donors limited the genetic and exposure-history diversity represented. Across four donors, around 5% of naive CD4, approximately 3.5% of naive CD8, 2% to 2.5% of memory CD4, and approximately 0.4% of memory CD8 clonotypes were shared.

The chain is made from TRBV5-1 and TRBJ2-7; 10 middle bases align to TRBD1. The sample consisted of naive CD4+ T cells sorted from blood. Per the publication, the cell subset or site label means: CD45RA+ positively selected. This receptor was identified in a man younger than 35 in good health. The DNA is as follows: TGCGCCAGCAGCTTTAGGACAGGGGGTTCCTACGAGCAGTACTTC. Its protein product is CASSFRTGGSYEQYF.